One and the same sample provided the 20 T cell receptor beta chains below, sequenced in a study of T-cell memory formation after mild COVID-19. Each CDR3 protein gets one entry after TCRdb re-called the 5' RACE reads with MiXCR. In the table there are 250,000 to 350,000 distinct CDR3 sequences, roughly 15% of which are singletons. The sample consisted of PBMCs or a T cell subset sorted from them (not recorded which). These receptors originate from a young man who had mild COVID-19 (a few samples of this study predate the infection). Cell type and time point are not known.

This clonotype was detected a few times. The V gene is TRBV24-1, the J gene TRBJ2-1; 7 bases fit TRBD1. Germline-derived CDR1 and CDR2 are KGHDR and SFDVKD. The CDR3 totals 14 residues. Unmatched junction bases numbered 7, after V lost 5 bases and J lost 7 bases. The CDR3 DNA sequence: TGTGCCACCAGTGGGGCAGGGGGAATAAATGAGCAGTTCTTC. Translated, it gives CATSGAGGINEQFF.

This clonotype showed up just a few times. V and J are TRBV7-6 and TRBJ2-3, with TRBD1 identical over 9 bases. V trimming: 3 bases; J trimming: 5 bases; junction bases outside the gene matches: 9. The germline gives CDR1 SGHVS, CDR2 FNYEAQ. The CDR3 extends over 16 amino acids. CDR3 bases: TGTGCCAGCAGCTTCGGAGGGACAGGGATGATAGATACGCAGTATTTT. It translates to CASSFGGTGMIDTQYF.

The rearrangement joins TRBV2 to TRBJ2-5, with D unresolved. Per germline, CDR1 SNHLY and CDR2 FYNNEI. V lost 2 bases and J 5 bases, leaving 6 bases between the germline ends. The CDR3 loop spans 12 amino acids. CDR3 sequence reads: CASSERTETQYF. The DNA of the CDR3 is TGTGCCAGCAGTGAAAGGACGGAGACCCAGTACTTC.

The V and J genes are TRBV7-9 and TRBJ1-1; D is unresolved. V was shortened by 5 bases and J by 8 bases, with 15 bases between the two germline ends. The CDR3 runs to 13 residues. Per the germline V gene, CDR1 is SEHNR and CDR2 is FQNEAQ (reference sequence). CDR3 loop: CASSVDGPPEAFF. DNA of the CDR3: TGTGCCAGCAGCGTCGACGGCCCGCCCGAAGCTTTCTTT.

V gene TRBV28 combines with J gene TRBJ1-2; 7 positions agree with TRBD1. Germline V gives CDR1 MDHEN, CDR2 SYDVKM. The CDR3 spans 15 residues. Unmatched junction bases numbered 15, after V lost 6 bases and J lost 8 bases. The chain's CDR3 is CASSAAGQASSGYTF. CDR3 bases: TGTGCCAGCAGCGCCGCCGGACAGGCCAGCAGCGGCTACACCTTC.

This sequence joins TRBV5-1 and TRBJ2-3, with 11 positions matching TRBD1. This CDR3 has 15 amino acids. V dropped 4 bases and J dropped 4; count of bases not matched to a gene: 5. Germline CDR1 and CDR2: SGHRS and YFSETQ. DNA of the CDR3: TGCGCCAGCAGCCGGACAGGGGGCTCGTCAGATACGCAGTATTTT. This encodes CASSRTGGSSDTQYF.

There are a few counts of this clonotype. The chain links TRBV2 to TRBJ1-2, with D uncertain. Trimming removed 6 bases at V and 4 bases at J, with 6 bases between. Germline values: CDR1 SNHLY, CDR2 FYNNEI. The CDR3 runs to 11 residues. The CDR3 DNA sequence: TGTGCCAGCAGGGCCACCTATGGCTACACCTTC. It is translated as CASRATYGYTF.

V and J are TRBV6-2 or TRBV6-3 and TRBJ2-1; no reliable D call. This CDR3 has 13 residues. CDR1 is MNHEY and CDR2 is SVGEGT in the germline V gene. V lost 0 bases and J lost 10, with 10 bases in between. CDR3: CASSYSGPREQFF. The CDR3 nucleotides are TGTGCCAGCAGTTACTCCGGGCCGAGGGAGCAGTTCTTC.

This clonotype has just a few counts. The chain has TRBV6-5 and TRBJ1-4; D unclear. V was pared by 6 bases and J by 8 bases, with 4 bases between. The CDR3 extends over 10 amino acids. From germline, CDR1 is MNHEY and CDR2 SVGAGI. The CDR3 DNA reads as TGTGCCAGCAGGGGAGAAAAACTGTTTTTT. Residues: CASRGEKLFF.

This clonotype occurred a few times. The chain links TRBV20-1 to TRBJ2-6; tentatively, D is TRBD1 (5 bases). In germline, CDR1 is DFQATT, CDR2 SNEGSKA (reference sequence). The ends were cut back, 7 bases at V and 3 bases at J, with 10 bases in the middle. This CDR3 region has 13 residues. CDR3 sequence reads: CSVGGHGANVLTF. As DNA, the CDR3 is TGCAGTGTCGGCGGACATGGGGCCAACGTCCTGACTTTC.

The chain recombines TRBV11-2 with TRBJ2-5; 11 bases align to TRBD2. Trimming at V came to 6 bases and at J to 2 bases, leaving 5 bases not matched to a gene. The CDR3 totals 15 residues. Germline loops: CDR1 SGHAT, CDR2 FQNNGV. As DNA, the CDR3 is TGTGCCAGCAGAACTAGCGGGGGAAATCAAGAGACCCAGTACTTC. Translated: CASRTSGGNQETQYF.

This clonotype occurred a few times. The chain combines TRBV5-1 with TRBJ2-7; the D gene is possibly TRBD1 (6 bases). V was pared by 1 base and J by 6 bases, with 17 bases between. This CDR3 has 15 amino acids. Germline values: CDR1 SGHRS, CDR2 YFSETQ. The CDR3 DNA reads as TGCGCCAGCAGCTTGAAGCAACAGGGTCCTTGCGAGCAGTACTTC. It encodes CASSLKQQGPCEQYF.

The CDR3 bases are TGTGCCAGCAGCTTTGCGGGTCGGGGGGAGCTGTTTTTT. Amino acid sequence: CASSFAGRGELFF. The chain combines TRBV11-1 with TRBJ2-2, with a possible D match to TRBD2 (5 bases). Germline V gene data show CDR1 as SGHAT and CDR2 as FQDESV (reference sequence). This CDR3 contains 13 residues. Trimming left V 3 bases short and J 8 bases short, with 10 bases between.

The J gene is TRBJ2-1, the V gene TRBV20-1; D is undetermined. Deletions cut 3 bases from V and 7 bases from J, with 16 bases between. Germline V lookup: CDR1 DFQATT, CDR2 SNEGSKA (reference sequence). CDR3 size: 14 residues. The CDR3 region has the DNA TGCAGTGCTAGGGACCATGACCAACTGAATGAGCAGTTCTTC. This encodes CSARDHDQLNEQFF.

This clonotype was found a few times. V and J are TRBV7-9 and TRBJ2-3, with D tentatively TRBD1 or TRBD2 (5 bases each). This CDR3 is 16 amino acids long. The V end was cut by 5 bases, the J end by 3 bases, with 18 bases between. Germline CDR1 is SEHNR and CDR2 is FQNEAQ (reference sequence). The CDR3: CASSLRRDEGTDTQYF. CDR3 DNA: TGTGCCAGCAGCCTCAGAAGGGACGAAGGAACAGATACGCAGTATTTT.

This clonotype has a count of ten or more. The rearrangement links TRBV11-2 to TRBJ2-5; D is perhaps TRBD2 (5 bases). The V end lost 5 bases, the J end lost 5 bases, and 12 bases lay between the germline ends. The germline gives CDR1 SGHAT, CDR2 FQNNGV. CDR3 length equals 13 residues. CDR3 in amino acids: CASSRGVVETQYF. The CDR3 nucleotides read TGTGCCAGCAGCCGGGGAGTAGTCGAGACCCAGTACTTC.

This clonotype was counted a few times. The CDR3 DNA reads as TGCGCCAGCAGCTTGGGGGGACACCCCTCGGAAGATACGCAGTATTTT. Translation gives CASSLGGHPSEDTQYF. The chain has TRBV5-1 and TRBJ2-3; TRBD1 is a possible D gene (6 bases). Germline values: CDR1 SGHRS, CDR2 YFSETQ. The CDR3 length is 16 residues. V was trimmed by 0 bases and J by 5 bases, leaving 16 bases between them.

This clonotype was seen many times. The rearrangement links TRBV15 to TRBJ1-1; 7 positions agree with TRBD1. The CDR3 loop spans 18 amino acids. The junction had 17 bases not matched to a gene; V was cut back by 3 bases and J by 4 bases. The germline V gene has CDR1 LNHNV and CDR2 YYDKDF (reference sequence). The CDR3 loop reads CATSSFTGTEQRRTEAFF. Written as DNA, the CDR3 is TGTGCCACCAGCAGCTTCACCGGGACAGAACAGAGGCGCACTGAAGCTTTCTTT.

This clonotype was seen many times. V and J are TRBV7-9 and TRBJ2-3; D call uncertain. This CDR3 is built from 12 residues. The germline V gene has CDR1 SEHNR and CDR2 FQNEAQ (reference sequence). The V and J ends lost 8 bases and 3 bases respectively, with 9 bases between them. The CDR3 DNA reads TGTGCCAGCGAAGGGTCGACAGATACGCAGTATTTT. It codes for CASEGSTDTQYF.

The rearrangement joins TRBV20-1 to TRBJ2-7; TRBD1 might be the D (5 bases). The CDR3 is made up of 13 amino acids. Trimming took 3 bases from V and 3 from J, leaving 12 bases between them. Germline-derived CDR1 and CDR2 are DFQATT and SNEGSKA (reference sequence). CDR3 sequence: CSARPTVYYEQYF. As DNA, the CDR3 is TGCAGTGCTAGGCCGACAGTATACTACGAGCAGTACTTC.